This TCR beta chain was found in a study of blood T cell repertoires in COVID-19. Study-level information: Specimens from acute and convalescent COVID-19 originated in the United States, Italy and Spain.

Method: immunoSEQ multiplex PCR; TCRdb's copy keeps in-frame clones and lacks some. The repertoire consists of about 280,000 clones, with approximately 81% occurring once and the leading ten covering roughly 2.5%. To note about this clone: Within the sample, other DNA sequences also encode this same CDR3.

Those enrolled, adults aged 18 to 89 years, came from some 23 US areas. Grouping used clinical history reported by participants in a survey and questionnaire. Cohort 3 donors counted as recovered after two negative PCRs, clearance, or resolved symptoms. The CDR3 spans 12 residues. The ends were cut back, 5 bases at V and 4 bases at J, with 8 bases in the middle. The specimen sequenced was PBMCs or T cells enriched from blood (not recorded which). The sequence came from a woman between 50 and 59 years old who had recovered from COVID-19. V gene TRBV12-3 or TRBV12-4 combines with J gene TRBJ1-2; no firm D call. The CDR3: CASSLRGYGYTF. In nucleotides, the CDR3 is TGTGCCAGCAGTCTGCGAGGCTATGGCTACACCTTC.